The rows below give T cell receptor beta chains drawn from one sample of a study of blood T cell repertoires in COVID-19. Repertoires were generated with immunoSEQ multiplex PCR, while TCRdb's copy carries only in-frame clones and drops some. The table lists over 70,000 clones, around 85% of them singletons. Sequencing was performed on peripheral blood. Every receptor here comes from an elderly man with acute or convalescent COVID-19. The CDR3 runs from the conserved cysteine through the conserved F or W. Fields, in order: V gene, clone size, J gene, D gene, CDR3 DNA, CDR3 protein. A D gene is named only where the DNA matches it firmly. Clone size is given for some rows only: seen once, a few or many times, or a class if the clone is expanded.

v_gene: TRBV18; abundance: .; j_gene: TRBJ1-2; d_gene: .; CDR3nt: TGTGCCAGCTCACCACCCAGGGTTTATGGCTACACCTTC; CDR3aa: CASSPPRVYGYTF
v_gene: TRBV10-2; abundance: .; j_gene: TRBJ2-5; d_gene: TRBD2; CDR3nt: TGCGCCAGCAGTGAGCGGACTAGCGGGGGCCAAGAGACCCAGTACTTC; CDR3aa: CASSERTSGGQETQYF
v_gene: TRBV28; abundance: .; j_gene: TRBJ2-2; d_gene: .; CDR3nt: TGTGCCAGCAGTTTCCGGTTCGCCGGGGAGCTGTTTTTT; CDR3aa: CASSFRFAGELFF
v_gene: TRBV29-1; abundance: .; j_gene: TRBJ1-2; d_gene: .; CDR3nt: TGCAGCGTTGAAGGATTTGGGAGGGGTCACTATGGCTACACCTTC; CDR3aa: CSVEGFGRGHYGYTF
v_gene: TRBV7-8; abundance: .; j_gene: TRBJ2-3; d_gene: .; CDR3nt: TGTGCCAGCAGCCTGGGACACCTTAAGCCAACTAGCACAGATACGCAGTATTTT; CDR3aa: CASSLGHLKPTSTDTQYF
v_gene: TRBV4-3; abundance: .; j_gene: TRBJ1-1; d_gene: TRBD1; CDR3nt: TGCGCCAGCAGCCAAGCCTGGACAGGGAACACTGAAGCTTTCTTT; CDR3aa: CASSQAWTGNTEAFF
v_gene: TRBV2; abundance: .; j_gene: TRBJ2-5; d_gene: .; CDR3nt: TGTGCCAGCGCCCTCGCGACAAACCAAGAGACCCAGTACTTC; CDR3aa: CASALATNQETQYF
v_gene: TRBV5-4; abundance: .; j_gene: TRBJ2-5; d_gene: .; CDR3nt: TGTGCCAGCAGCTTGGAAGGAGGCCGGGAGACCCAGTACTTC; CDR3aa: CASSLEGGRETQYF
v_gene: TRBV11-2; abundance: once; j_gene: TRBJ2-3; d_gene: TRBD1; CDR3nt: TGTGCCAGCAGCTACGGACAGGGGACGACAGATACGCAGTATTTT; CDR3aa: CASSYGQGTTDTQYF
v_gene: TRBV6-5; abundance: .; j_gene: TRBJ2-7; d_gene: .; CDR3nt: TGTGCCAGCAAGGGGCAGGGCTACGAGCAGTACTTC; CDR3aa: CASKGQGYEQYF
v_gene: TRBV6-5; abundance: once; j_gene: TRBJ1-2; d_gene: .; CDR3nt: TGTGCCAGCAATCCCTCGGGCGGGAACTATGGCTACACCTTC; CDR3aa: CASNPSGGNYGYTF
v_gene: TRBV7-3; abundance: .; j_gene: TRBJ2-7; d_gene: TRBD2; CDR3nt: TGTGCCAGCAGCTTACCGATTAGCGGGGGCTCCACCTACGAGCAGTACTTC; CDR3aa: CASSLPISGGSTYEQYF
v_gene: TRBV7-9; abundance: once; j_gene: TRBJ2-7; d_gene: .; CDR3nt: TGTGCCAGCAGCCTCAGGGGTGAGCAGTACTTC; CDR3aa: CASSLRGEQYF
v_gene: TRBV28; abundance: .; j_gene: TRBJ2-7; d_gene: TRBD1; CDR3nt: TGTGCCAGCAGTCCCAGACAGGGAAGTGGTTACGAGCAGTACTTC; CDR3aa: CASSPRQGSGYEQYF
v_gene: TRBV21-1; abundance: .; j_gene: TRBJ2-7; d_gene: .; CDR3nt: TGTGCCAGCAGCAAAGAATGGGGCCTTCCACTCGAGCAGTACTTC; CDR3aa: CASSKEWGLPLEQYF
v_gene: TRBV5-1; abundance: .; j_gene: TRBJ2-5; d_gene: TRBD1; CDR3nt: TGCGCCAGCAGCTTGTCAGGGGGCATGACTCAAGAGACCCAGTACTTC; CDR3aa: CASSLSGGMTQETQYF
v_gene: TRBV7-9; abundance: .; j_gene: TRBJ1-5; d_gene: .; CDR3nt: TGTGCCAGCAGCTTATCGGACAGCTATCAGCCCCAGCATTTT; CDR3aa: CASSLSDSYQPQHF
v_gene: TRBV9; abundance: .; j_gene: TRBJ2-3; d_gene: TRBD1; CDR3nt: TGTGCCAGCAGCGTAACAGGGGGAGGTACGCAGTATTTT; CDR3aa: CASSVTGGGTQYF
v_gene: TRBV18; abundance: .; j_gene: TRBJ2-5; d_gene: .; CDR3nt: TGTGCCAGCTCACCGGCGGGGGCCTTCAAAGAGACCCAGTACTTC; CDR3aa: CASSPAGAFKETQYF
v_gene: TRBV5-1; abundance: .; j_gene: TRBJ2-3; d_gene: .; CDR3nt: TGCGCCAGCAGCTTGGAAGAAGCGGCCTCATATACGCAGTATTTT; CDR3aa: CASSLEEAASYTQYF
v_gene: TRBV30; abundance: .; j_gene: TRBJ1-5; d_gene: TRBD1; CDR3nt: TGTGCCTGGAGCCGCGGGACAGGGGAATATAGCAATCAGCCCCAGCATTTT; CDR3aa: CAWSRGTGEYSNQPQHF
v_gene: TRBV11-2; abundance: few; j_gene: TRBJ2-2; d_gene: .; CDR3nt: TGTGCCAGCAGCTTATTGGCAGGTCAGAACACCGGGGAGCTGTTTTTT; CDR3aa: CASSLLAGQNTGELFF
v_gene: TRBV6-5; abundance: .; j_gene: TRBJ2-7; d_gene: TRBD2; CDR3nt: TGTGCCAGCAGTTACCTCGGAGCGGGAGGCTACGAGCAGTACTTC; CDR3aa: CASSYLGAGGYEQYF
v_gene: TRBV4-2; abundance: .; j_gene: TRBJ2-3; d_gene: TRBD2; CDR3nt: TGTGCCAGCAGCCGGGCTAGCGGGGGCTCAGATACGCAGTATTTT; CDR3aa: CASSRASGGSDTQYF
v_gene: TRBV29-1; abundance: .; j_gene: TRBJ1-5; d_gene: .; CDR3nt: TGCAGCGCCCAGGGTTCTTACAATCAGCCCCAGCATTTT; CDR3aa: CSAQGSYNQPQHF
v_gene: TRBV6-2/TRBV6-3; abundance: .; j_gene: TRBJ2-7; d_gene: TRBD1; CDR3nt: TGTGCCAGCAGTTCCCGGGACAGGGGTTACGAGCAGTACTTC; CDR3aa: CASSSRDRGYEQYF
v_gene: TRBV19; abundance: once; j_gene: TRBJ2-3; d_gene: TRBD2; CDR3nt: TGTGCCAGTAGTATACTGTGGCGGGAGGTCGGGGATACGCAGTATTTT; CDR3aa: CASSILWREVGDTQYF
v_gene: TRBV10-3; abundance: .; j_gene: TRBJ2-7; d_gene: .; CDR3nt: TGTGCCATCGGATCCGGGACTCTGCCCGAGCAGTACTTC; CDR3aa: CAIGSGTLPEQYF
v_gene: TRBV5-8; abundance: .; j_gene: TRBJ2-7; d_gene: TRBD1; CDR3nt: TGTGCCAGCAGCTTTACAGGGGTGGCCTACGAGCAGTACTTC; CDR3aa: CASSFTGVAYEQYF
v_gene: TRBV23-1; abundance: once; j_gene: TRBJ2-7; d_gene: .; CDR3nt: TGCGCCAGCAGTCAAAAAGATTTCTCGCGGGGCCGGGACTCCTACGAGCAGTACTTC; CDR3aa: CASSQKDFSRGRDSYEQYF
v_gene: TRBV5-1; abundance: .; j_gene: TRBJ2-5; d_gene: TRBD1; CDR3nt: TGCGCCAGCAGCTTGGGAAGGTCTGGACAGGGATTCGAGACCCAGTACTTC; CDR3aa: CASSLGRSGQGFETQYF
v_gene: TRBV10-3; abundance: .; j_gene: TRBJ2-1; d_gene: TRBD2; CDR3nt: TGTGCCATCAGTGGGACTAGCGGTACGTTGAAGGGGGATGAGCAGTTCTTC; CDR3aa: CAISGTSGTLKGDEQFF
v_gene: TRBV6-5; abundance: .; j_gene: TRBJ2-1; d_gene: TRBD2; CDR3nt: TGTGCCAGCAGTTACTCGAGCGGGAGGAGCAATGAGCAGTTCTTC; CDR3aa: CASSYSSGRSNEQFF
v_gene: TRBV6-5; abundance: once; j_gene: TRBJ2-1; d_gene: TRBD2; CDR3nt: TGTGCCAGCAGGGCCGGGACTAGCGGGAGTAATGAGCAGTTCTTC; CDR3aa: CASRAGTSGSNEQFF
v_gene: TRBV28; abundance: .; j_gene: TRBJ2-7; d_gene: .; CDR3nt: TGTGCCAGCAGTTTAGGCAGGCCGTATATCAGCTCCTACGAGCAGTACTTC; CDR3aa: CASSLGRPYISSYEQYF